A selection of T cell receptor beta chains follows, all from one sample in a study of CD8+ T cells in alopecia areata. Sequencing was performed with immunoSEQ multiplex PCR; in TCRdb, only in-frame clones are kept and a portion is missing. The sample includes about 200,000 clones, 45% to 70% seen only once; the top ten take approximately 4.9%. The sample was CD8+ T cells sorted from blood. The receptor source for this set is a human donor in good health. The CDR3 runs from the conserved cysteine through the conserved F or W. D genes are given only for firm matches.

j_call v_call d_call cdr3_aa
TRBJ2-3 TRBV19 TRBD1 CASFSGQGTDTQYF
TRBJ1-1 TRBV13 - CASSIEQELNTEAFF
TRBJ1-1 TRBV15 - CATTSGAKNTEAFF
TRBJ2-1 TRBV5-6 TRBD1 CASSQDGTGGYNEQFF
TRBJ1-1 TRBV27 - CASSDPWGTEAFF
TRBJ1-2 TRBV7-9 - CASSLVALKDYGYTF
TRBJ2-7 TRBV4-1 - CASSPQDFYEQYF
TRBJ2-7 TRBV27 TRBD2 CASSDLLGGSYEQYF
TRBJ2-2 TRBV2 - CASSEGYTGELFF
TRBJ1-4 TRBV7-9 - CASSLPGGAAEKLFF
TRBJ2-2 TRBV5-1 - CASSLNTGELFF
TRBJ1-1 TRBV4-1 - CASSQWAEMNTEAFF
TRBJ2-1 TRBV7-2 TRBD2 CASHFLAGEHNEQFF
TRBJ2-5 TRBV30 TRBD1 CAWSVGTVGRETQYF
TRBJ1-4 TRBV15 TRBD1 CATRRDSAGTNEKLFF
TRBJ1-5 TRBV29-1 - CSVEEGGGGNQPQHF
TRBJ1-5 TRBV21-1 - CASSKVGLDINYQPQHF
TRBJ2-7 TRBV6-1 - CASSSPSGGLHEQYF
TRBJ1-1 TRBV5-1 - CASSSAPTEAFF
TRBJ2-3 TRBV6-1 - CARQLPFTDTQYF
TRBJ2-1 TRBV29-1 - CSVEGETLTYNEQFF
TRBJ2-2 TRBV7-6 - CASSQLGVAGELFF
TRBJ1-1 TRBV30 - CAWSVPPNTEAFF
TRBJ2-1 TRBV29-1 - CSAMKEMEQFF
TRBJ1-1 TRBV13 - CASSLGLTEAFF
TRBJ1-1 TRBV29-1 - CSVEEEGMNTEAFF
TRBJ2-3 TRBV7-6 - CASSPRGAAGTQYF
TRBJ2-3 TRBV7-6 - CASSFASGTDTQYF
TRBJ1-1 TRBV27 - CASRWQGDAEAFF
TRBJ2-7 TRBV6-1 - CASSVVGLSYEQYF
TRBJ2-3 TRBV27 TRBD1 CASSLGQGYDTQYF
TRBJ2-5 TRBV6-4 TRBD1 CASSAQGEETQYF
TRBJ2-3 TRBV29-1 - CSVEGGHSFTDTQYF
TRBJ1-2 TRBV6-5 - CASSQSHEGYTF
TRBJ2-3 TRBV9 - CASSVVGGERTDTQYF
TRBJ2-7 TRBV13 TRBD1 CASGMTGQSYEQYF
TRBJ2-2 TRBV5-6 - CASSLAQGLMGGELFF
TRBJ2-1 TRBV29-1 - CSVQGPNEQFF
TRBJ1-2 TRBV29-1 TRBD1 CSVGQGVFQPRYGYTF
TRBJ2-3 TRBV29-1 - CSVEDPFTGITDTQYF
TRBJ2-3 TRBV27 - CASSLGFTDTQYF
TRBJ1-2 TRBV4-1 - CASSQDWTGDYGYTF
TRBJ1-1 TRBV4-1 TRBD1 CASSQGQGLTTEAFF
TRBJ1-1 TRBV27 - CASSLLGGEAFF
TRBJ1-2 TRBV6-1 - CASSEGEPYGYTF
TRBJ1-2 TRBV5-1 - CASSLVGNYGYTF
TRBJ2-2 TRBV7-9 - CASSSGEGFVGELFF
TRBJ2-1 TRBV7-8 TRBD2 CASSLTLLGLAGGPSSYNEQFF
TRBJ2-1 TRBV2 TRBD1 CATTPGDSKYNEQFF
TRBJ1-2 TRBV10-2 - CASNIGQLTNYGYTF
TRBJ2-7 TRBV10-3 TRBD2 CAINSGELEQYF
TRBJ2-6 TRBV28 - CASNEGANVLTF
TRBJ2-5 TRBV29-1 - CSVDVRGYQETQYF
TRBJ2-5 TRBV11-2 TRBD1 CASSLGGTGRETQYF
TRBJ1-1 TRBV7-9 - CASSSGMNTEAFF
TRBJ2-5 TRBV7-3 TRBD1 CASSLRQGGQETQYF
TRBJ1-4 TRBV12-5 - CASGDWVSANEKLFF
TRBJ1-2 TRBV13 - CASSLSASYGYTF